The rows below give T cell receptor beta chains drawn from one sample of a study of regulatory T cells in long-lasting Graves disease. TCRdb recomputed calls from the multiplex PCR reads with MiXCR, one row per CDR3 protein. Among 350,000 to 450,000 distinct CDR3 sequences listed, about 15% were seen once. These data also featured in a second study, about T cells in Graves' hyperthyroidism and ophthalmopathy.

The source material was peripheral blood mononuclear cells (PBMCs), sampled at new diagnosis, from a patient treated with antithyroid drugs. Every receptor here comes from a woman in her twenties or thirties with Graves disease. CDR3s include the opening cysteine and the closing phenylalanine or tryptophan. Fields, in order: D gene, clone size, J gene, V gene, CDR3 DNA, CDR3 protein. The D gene is left open where the match is weak. A clone size is listed for some rows: how often the clone was seen (once, few, many), or a class if it is expanded.

d_call: TRBD1; clone_size: many; j_call: TRBJ2-7; v_call: TRBV12-3/TRBV12-4; cdr3_nt: TGTGCCAGCGGGACAGGGGGCACTAGCGTCTACGAGCAGTACTTC; cdr3_aa: CASGTGGTSVYEQYF
d_call: NA; clone_size: few; j_call: TRBJ2-2; v_call: TRBV9; cdr3_nt: TGTGCCAGCAGCGTAGGTCCTAGCTCGGTCACCGGGGAGCTGTTTTTT; cdr3_aa: CASSVGPSSVTGELFF
d_call: NA; clone_size: few; j_call: TRBJ2-1; v_call: TRBV19; cdr3_nt: TGTGCCAGTAGTAGGGGGAACTCCTACAATGAGCAGTTCTTC; cdr3_aa: CASSRGNSYNEQFF
d_call: NA; clone_size: many; j_call: TRBJ2-7; v_call: TRBV28; cdr3_nt: TGTGCCAGCAAACAGGGGAGGGGAGACGAGCAGTACTTC; cdr3_aa: CASKQGRGDEQYF
d_call: TRBD2; clone_size: NA; j_call: TRBJ2-7; v_call: TRBV20-1; cdr3_nt: TGCAGTGCTAGAGGGGGGGGGGGCGAGCAGTACTTC; cdr3_aa: CSARGGGGEQYF
d_call: NA; clone_size: many; j_call: TRBJ2-5; v_call: TRBV20-1; cdr3_nt: TGCAGTGCTAGAGATCTCACAGCAACTACCCAGTACTTC; cdr3_aa: CSARDLTATTQYF
d_call: TRBD1; clone_size: NA; j_call: TRBJ2-5; v_call: TRBV19; cdr3_nt: TGTGCCAGTAGTAAAGACAGGGCCCTCCAAGAGACCCAGTACTTC; cdr3_aa: CASSKDRALQETQYF
d_call: NA; clone_size: NA; j_call: TRBJ2-2; v_call: TRBV5-1; cdr3_nt: TGCGCCAGCAGCTTATCTAACCCCACCGGGGAGCTGTTTTTT; cdr3_aa: CASSLSNPTGELFF
d_call: TRBD2; clone_size: few; j_call: TRBJ2-5; v_call: TRBV12-3/TRBV12-4; cdr3_nt: TGTGCCAGCAGTTTTACTGGCGGGAGGCTAGAGACCCAGTACTTC; cdr3_aa: CASSFTGGRLETQYF
d_call: TRBD2; clone_size: many; j_call: TRBJ2-3; v_call: TRBV5-4; cdr3_nt: TGTGCCAGCAGCACGGGACTAGGGGACACAGATACGCAGTATTTT; cdr3_aa: CASSTGLGDTDTQYF
d_call: NA; clone_size: many; j_call: TRBJ1-1; v_call: TRBV6-1; cdr3_nt: TGTGCCAGCAGTGAAGAGAGGGAGTCTGAAGCTTTCTTT; cdr3_aa: CASSEERESEAFF
d_call: TRBD1; clone_size: NA; j_call: TRBJ2-3; v_call: TRBV7-2; cdr3_nt: TGTGCCAGCAGCTTCCGAGGGGGCGGCACAGATACGCAGTATTTT; cdr3_aa: CASSFRGGGTDTQYF
d_call: NA; clone_size: many; j_call: TRBJ1-1; v_call: TRBV3-1; cdr3_nt: TGTGCCAGCAGCCAAGATCTGGGGAACCTTAAAGCTTTCTTT; cdr3_aa: CASSQDLGNLKAFF
d_call: TRBD2; clone_size: few; j_call: TRBJ2-1; v_call: TRBV10-1; cdr3_nt: TGCGCCAGCAGTGAGTCGATCACGGGAGGGCGAAATGAGCAGTTCTTC; cdr3_aa: CASSESITGGRNEQFF
d_call: NA; clone_size: NA; j_call: TRBJ1-6; v_call: TRBV11-3; cdr3_nt: TGTGCCAGCAGCTCAAGGGGACTACTCCTCCACTTT; cdr3_aa: CASSSRGLLLHF
d_call: TRBD2; clone_size: NA; j_call: TRBJ2-7; v_call: TRBV2; cdr3_nt: TGTGCCAGCAGCGAGCGGGGCCGGAACGAGCAGTACTTC; cdr3_aa: CASSERGRNEQYF
d_call: NA; clone_size: many; j_call: TRBJ2-5; v_call: TRBV12-3/TRBV12-4; cdr3_nt: TGTGCCAGCAGCCTCTATGGGACCCAGTACTTC; cdr3_aa: CASSLYGTQYF
d_call: NA; clone_size: many; j_call: TRBJ2-7; v_call: TRBV30; cdr3_nt: TGTGCCTGCTTGACCCAAGAACCGTCCGAGCAGTACTTC; cdr3_aa: CACLTQEPSEQYF
d_call: NA; clone_size: many; j_call: TRBJ2-1; v_call: TRBV20-1; cdr3_nt: TGCAGTGCTAGGCAGAAGAATGAGCAGTTCTTC; cdr3_aa: CSARQKNEQFF
d_call: NA; clone_size: NA; j_call: TRBJ2-7; v_call: TRBV6-9; cdr3_nt: TGTGCCAGCAGTTACTCCGGGAAGCAGTACTTC; cdr3_aa: CASSYSGKQYF
d_call: NA; clone_size: many; j_call: TRBJ2-7; v_call: TRBV3-1; cdr3_nt: TGTGCCAGCAGTGCTCAGACCTACGAGCAGTACTTC; cdr3_aa: CASSAQTYEQYF
d_call: NA; clone_size: NA; j_call: TRBJ1-4; v_call: TRBV4-1; cdr3_nt: TGCGCCAGCAGCTTTTATTTTCAAGAGGCTAATGAAAAACTGTTTTTT; cdr3_aa: CASSFYFQEANEKLFF
d_call: NA; clone_size: NA; j_call: TRBJ2-7; v_call: TRBV6-1; cdr3_nt: TGTGCCAGCAGTGAAGGAGGAGGGGGCCGGGTTGGGTACGAGCAGTACTTC; cdr3_aa: CASSEGGGGRVGYEQYF
d_call: TRBD2; clone_size: many; j_call: TRBJ2-7; v_call: TRBV12-3/TRBV12-4; cdr3_nt: TGTGCCAGCAGTGCACTCGGGACTAGCGGGAGGGCCTCCTACGAGCAGTACTTC; cdr3_aa: CASSALGTSGRASYEQYF
d_call: TRBD2; clone_size: many; j_call: TRBJ2-7; v_call: TRBV2; cdr3_nt: TGTGCCAGCAGTGGGGAGACTAGCGGGATTAACTACGAGCAGTACTTC; cdr3_aa: CASSGETSGINYEQYF
d_call: TRBD2; clone_size: many; j_call: TRBJ2-3; v_call: TRBV6-4; cdr3_nt: TGTGCCAGCAGTGAAGGACTAGCGGGAGGTTCAGATACGCAGTATTTT; cdr3_aa: CASSEGLAGGSDTQYF
d_call: NA; clone_size: NA; j_call: TRBJ2-1; v_call: TRBV29-1; cdr3_nt: TGCAGCGTTCGAAAGGGGCAGGTGCTAGGCGTTGAGCAGTTCTTC; cdr3_aa: CSVRKGQVLGVEQFF
d_call: NA; clone_size: many; j_call: TRBJ2-1; v_call: TRBV3-1; cdr3_nt: TGTGCCAGCAGCCGAGGGGATGAGCAGTTCTTC; cdr3_aa: CASSRGDEQFF
d_call: TRBD2; clone_size: few; j_call: TRBJ2-1; v_call: TRBV9; cdr3_nt: TGTGCCAGCAGCCCAAGATGGGGAGGGGATGAGCAGTTCTTC; cdr3_aa: CASSPRWGGDEQFF
d_call: NA; clone_size: many; j_call: TRBJ1-3; v_call: TRBV4-2; cdr3_nt: TGTGCCAGCAGCCAAGAGGCAGGGATACACTCTGGAAACACCATATATTTT; cdr3_aa: CASSQEAGIHSGNTIYF
d_call: NA; clone_size: NA; j_call: TRBJ2-7; v_call: TRBV4-1; cdr3_nt: TGCGCCAGCAGCCCTGCACCGGGACTCAACTACGAGCAGTACTTC; cdr3_aa: CASSPAPGLNYEQYF
d_call: NA; clone_size: NA; j_call: TRBJ1-5; v_call: TRBV15; cdr3_nt: TGTGCCACCAGCAGCAGGGAATTCAATCAGCCCCAGCATTTT; cdr3_aa: CATSSREFNQPQHF
d_call: TRBD1; clone_size: NA; j_call: TRBJ2-2; v_call: TRBV5-1; cdr3_nt: TGCGCCAGCAGCGATCGGAGACAGGGGACCGGGGAGCTGTTTTTT; cdr3_aa: CASSDRRQGTGELFF
d_call: NA; clone_size: many; j_call: TRBJ1-1; v_call: TRBV12-3/TRBV12-4; cdr3_nt: TGTGCCAGCAGCCCGACGGGGTTGAACACTGAAGCTTTCTTT; cdr3_aa: CASSPTGLNTEAFF
d_call: TRBD2; clone_size: many; j_call: TRBJ2-1; v_call: TRBV11-1; cdr3_nt: TGTGCCAGCAGCTTAGCGCTAGCGGGACCCTACAATGAGCAGTTCTTC; cdr3_aa: CASSLALAGPYNEQFF
d_call: TRBD1; clone_size: few; j_call: TRBJ2-7; v_call: TRBV7-9; cdr3_nt: TGTGCCAGCAGCTTATTTGGGGGGACAGGTTCCTACGAGCAGTACTTC; cdr3_aa: CASSLFGGTGSYEQYF
d_call: TRBD1; clone_size: few; j_call: TRBJ1-2; v_call: TRBV24-1; cdr3_nt: TGTGCCACCAGTGATTTTCTCCGTGACAGGGGGCGCGGAGGCTACACCTTC; cdr3_aa: CATSDFLRDRGRGGYTF
d_call: NA; clone_size: many; j_call: TRBJ2-1; v_call: TRBV7-3; cdr3_nt: TGTGCCAGCAGCTTATCTGCACTGCCACCCTACAATGAGCAGTTCTTC; cdr3_aa: CASSLSALPPYNEQFF
d_call: TRBD1; clone_size: few; j_call: TRBJ2-7; v_call: TRBV10-3; cdr3_nt: TGTGCCATCAGTAAGGAGTGGACAGGGGGCAGAGGCGAGCAGTACTTC; cdr3_aa: CAISKEWTGGRGEQYF
d_call: NA; clone_size: many; j_call: TRBJ1-6; v_call: TRBV3-1; cdr3_nt: TGTGCCAGCAGCCAACACCGGGACACTAATTCACCCCTCCACTTT; cdr3_aa: CASSQHRDTNSPLHF